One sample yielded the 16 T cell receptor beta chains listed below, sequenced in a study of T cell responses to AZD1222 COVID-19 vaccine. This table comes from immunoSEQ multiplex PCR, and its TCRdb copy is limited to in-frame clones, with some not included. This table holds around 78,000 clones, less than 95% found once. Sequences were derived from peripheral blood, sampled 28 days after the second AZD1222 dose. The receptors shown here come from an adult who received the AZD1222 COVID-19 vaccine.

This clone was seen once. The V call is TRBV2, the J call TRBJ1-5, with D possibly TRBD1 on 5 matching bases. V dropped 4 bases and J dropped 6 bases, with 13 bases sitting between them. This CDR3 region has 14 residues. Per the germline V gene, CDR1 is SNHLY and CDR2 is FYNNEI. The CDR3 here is CASSVPTGGQPQHF. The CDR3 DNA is TGTGCCAGCAGTGTTCCAACAGGCGGTCAGCCCCAGCATTTT.

CDR3 protein: CSVPRSGGAINEQFF. As DNA, the CDR3 is TGCAGCGTCCCCCGGTCAGGGGGGGCCATCAATGAGCAGTTCTTC. The chain is built from TRBV29-1 and TRBJ2-1; D tentatively reads TRBD1 or TRBD2 (7 bases each). The V end was cut by 6 bases, the J end by 6 bases, with 21 bases between. CDR3 size: 15 residues. CDR1 is SQVTM and CDR2 is ANQGSEA in the germline V gene.

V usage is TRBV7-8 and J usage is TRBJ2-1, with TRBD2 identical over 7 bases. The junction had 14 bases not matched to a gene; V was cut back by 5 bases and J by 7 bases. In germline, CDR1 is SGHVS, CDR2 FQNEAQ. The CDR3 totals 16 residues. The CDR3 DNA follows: TGTGCCAGCAGCCCAGGGAGGGGCAGGGTCGGTAATGAGCAGTTCTTC. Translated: CASSPGRGRVGNEQFF.

CDR3 in DNA: TGTGCCACGGGAGGACAGGGGTTTAGGAATGAGCAGTTCTTC. This sequence encodes CATGGQGFRNEQFF. The chain joins TRBV24-1 to TRBJ2-1, with 9 bases that match TRBD1. CDR3 length equals 14 residues. The J segment lost 7 bases and the V segment lost 10 bases, leaving 10 bases of the junction unmatched. Germline V gene sequence: CDR1 KGHDR, CDR2 SFDVKD.

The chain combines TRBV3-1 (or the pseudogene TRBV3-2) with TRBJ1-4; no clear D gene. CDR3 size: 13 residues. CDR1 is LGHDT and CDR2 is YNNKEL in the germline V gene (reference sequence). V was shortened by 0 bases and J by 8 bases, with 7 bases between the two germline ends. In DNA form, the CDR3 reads TGTGCCAGCAGCCAAGATCTGCGGGAAAAACTGTTTTTT. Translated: CASSQDLREKLFF.

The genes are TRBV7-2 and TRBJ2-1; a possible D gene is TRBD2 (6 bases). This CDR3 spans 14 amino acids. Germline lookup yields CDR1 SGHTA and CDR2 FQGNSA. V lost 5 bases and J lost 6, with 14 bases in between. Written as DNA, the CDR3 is TGTGCCAGCAGCGCACGGGGAGGCTTCAATGAGCAGTTCTTC. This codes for CASSARGGFNEQFF.

The CDR3, as DNA: TGTGCCAGCAGCGCAGCCTCCTACAATGAGCAGTTCTTC. Its protein is CASSAASYNEQFF. This chain connects TRBV7-9 to TRBJ2-1; D call uncertain. Germline CDR1 SEHNR, CDR2 FQNEAQ (reference sequence). CDR3 length equals 13 residues. Trimming removed 5 bases from V and 0 bases from J, with 5 bases in between.

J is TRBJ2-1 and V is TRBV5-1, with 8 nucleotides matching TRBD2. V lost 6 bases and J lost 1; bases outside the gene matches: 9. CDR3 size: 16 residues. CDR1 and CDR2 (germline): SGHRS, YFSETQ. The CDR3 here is CASKEKAGASYNEQFF. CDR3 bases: TGCGCCAGCAAGGAGAAAGCGGGAGCGTCCTACAATGAGCAGTTCTTC.

The CDR3 nucleotides read TGTGCCATCAGTGAGGGACTAGCGGGTCCAACAGATACGCAGTATTTT. Translation: CAISEGLAGPTDTQYF. This rearrangement joins TRBV10-3 to TRBJ2-3, with 11 bases lining up with TRBD2. The CDR3 extends over 16 amino acids. With 2 bases clipped from V and 3 bases from J, the junction kept 4 bases outside the gene matches. Germline V gives CDR1 ENHRY, CDR2 SYGVKD.

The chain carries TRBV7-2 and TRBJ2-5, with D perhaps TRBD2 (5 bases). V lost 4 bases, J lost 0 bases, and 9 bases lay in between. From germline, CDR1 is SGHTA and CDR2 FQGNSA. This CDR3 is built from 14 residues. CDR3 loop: CASSYGLNQETQYF. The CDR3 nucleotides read TGTGCCAGCAGCTACGGACTGAACCAAGAGACCCAGTACTTC. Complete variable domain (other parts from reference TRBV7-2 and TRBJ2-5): GAGVSQSPSNKVTEKGKDVELRCDPISGHTALYWYRQSLGQGLEFLIYFQGNSAPDKSGLPSDRFSAERTGGSVSTLTIQRTQQEDSAVYLCASSYGLNQETQYFGPGTRLLVL.

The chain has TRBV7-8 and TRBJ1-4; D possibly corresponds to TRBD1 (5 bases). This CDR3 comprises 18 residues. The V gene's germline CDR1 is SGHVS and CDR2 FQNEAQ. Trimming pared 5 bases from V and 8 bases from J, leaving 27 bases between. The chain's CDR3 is CASSHPLKSGGRGEKLFF. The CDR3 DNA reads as TGTGCCAGCAGCCACCCATTAAAGTCGGGGGGTAGGGGCGAAAAACTGTTTTTT.

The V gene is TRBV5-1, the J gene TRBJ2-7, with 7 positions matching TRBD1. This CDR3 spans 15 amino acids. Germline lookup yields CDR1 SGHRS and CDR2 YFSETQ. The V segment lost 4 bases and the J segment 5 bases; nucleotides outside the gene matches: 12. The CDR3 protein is CASSPGSRGNHEQYF. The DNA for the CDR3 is TGCGCCAGCAGCCCCGGTAGCAGGGGGAATCACGAGCAGTACTTC. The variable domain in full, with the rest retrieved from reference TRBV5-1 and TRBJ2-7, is KAGVTQTPRYLIKTRGQQVTLSCSPISGHRSVSWYQQTPGQGLQFLFEYFSETQRNKGNFPGRFSGRQFSNSRSEMNVSTLELGDSALYLCASSPGSRGNHEQYFGPGTRLTVT.

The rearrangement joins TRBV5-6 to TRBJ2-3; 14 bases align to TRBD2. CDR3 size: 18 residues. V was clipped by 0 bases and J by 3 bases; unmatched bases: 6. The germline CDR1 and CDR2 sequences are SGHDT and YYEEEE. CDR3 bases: TGTGCCAGCAGCTTGGAGACTAGCGGGAGGGCCGGAACAGATACGCAGTATTTT. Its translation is CASSLETSGRAGTDTQYF.

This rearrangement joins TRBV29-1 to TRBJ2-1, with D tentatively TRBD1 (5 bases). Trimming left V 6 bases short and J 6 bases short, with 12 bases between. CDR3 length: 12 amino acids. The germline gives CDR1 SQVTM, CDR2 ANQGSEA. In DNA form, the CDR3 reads TGCAGCGTGGCCTCAGGGCGCAATGAGCAGTTCTTC. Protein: CSVASGRNEQFF.

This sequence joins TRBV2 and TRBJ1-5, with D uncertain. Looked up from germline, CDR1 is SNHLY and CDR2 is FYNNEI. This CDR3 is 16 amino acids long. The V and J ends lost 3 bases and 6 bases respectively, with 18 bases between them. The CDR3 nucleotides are TGTGCCAGCAGTGAGGGCAGAATAAACACGGGTCAGCCCCAGCATTTT. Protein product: CASSEGRINTGQPQHF.

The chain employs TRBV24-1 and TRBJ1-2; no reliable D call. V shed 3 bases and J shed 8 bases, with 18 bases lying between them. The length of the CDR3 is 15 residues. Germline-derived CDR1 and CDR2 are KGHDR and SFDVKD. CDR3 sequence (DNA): TGTGCCACCAGTGATAATTCTCGACAAAACGACGGCTACACCTTC. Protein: CATSDNSRQNDGYTF.